Described below is a single T cell receptor (beta chain) sequence and its context. Its antigen is undetermined. A second roughly 7 to 11 cycle PCR used barcoded and J-beta primers. TCRdb fed the 5' RACE reads into MiXCR, producing one record per CDR3 protein. This table has 600,000 to 850,000 distinct CDR3 sequences, approximately 43% appearing once. This sample is part of a study of blood T cells in healthy people across ages. CDR3 length: 15 residues. Between the trimmed V and J ends, which lost 4 bases and 5 bases, there was a span of 14 bases. Whole-study results and caveats: Long-lived donors carried more naive CD4+ cells and greater diversity than aged donors.

The chain recombines TRBV12-3 or TRBV12-4 with TRBJ2-2, with unresolved D. The sequence was collected from a woman between 55 and 75 years old in good health. Sequenced: blood. CDR3 region: CASSSREVGTGELFF. The CDR3 nucleotides are TGTGCCAGCAGTTCAAGGGAAGTCGGGACCGGGGAGCTGTTTTTT.